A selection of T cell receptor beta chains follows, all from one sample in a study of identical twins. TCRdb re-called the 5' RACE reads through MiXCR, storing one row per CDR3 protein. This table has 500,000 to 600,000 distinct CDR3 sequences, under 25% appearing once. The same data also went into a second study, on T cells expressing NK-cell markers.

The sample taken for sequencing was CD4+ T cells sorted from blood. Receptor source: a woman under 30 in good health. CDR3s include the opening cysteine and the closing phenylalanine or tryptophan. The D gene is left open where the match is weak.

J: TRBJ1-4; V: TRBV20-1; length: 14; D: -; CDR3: CSAEGGSTNEKLFF
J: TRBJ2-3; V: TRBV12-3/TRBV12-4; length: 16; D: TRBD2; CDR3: CASSLRLAGNTDTQYF
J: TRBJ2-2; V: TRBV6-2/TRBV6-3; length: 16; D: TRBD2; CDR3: CASSPTSGRGEGELFF
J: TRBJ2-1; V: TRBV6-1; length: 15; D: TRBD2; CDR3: CASSAGGGGRREQFF
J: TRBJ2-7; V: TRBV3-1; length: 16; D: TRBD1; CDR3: CASSHRDQTGGREQYF
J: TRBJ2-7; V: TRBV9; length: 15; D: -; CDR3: CASSVGGTSSYEQYF
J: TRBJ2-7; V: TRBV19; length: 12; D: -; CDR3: CATGTSPYEQYF
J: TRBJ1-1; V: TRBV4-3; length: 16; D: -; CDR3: CASSRETRGVNTEAFF
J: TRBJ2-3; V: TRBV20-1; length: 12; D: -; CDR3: CSAQTRGDTQYF
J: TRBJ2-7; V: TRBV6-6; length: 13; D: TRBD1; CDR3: CASSTTGGGGQYF
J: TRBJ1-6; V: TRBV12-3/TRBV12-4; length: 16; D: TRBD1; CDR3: CASSTLQGSYNSPLHF
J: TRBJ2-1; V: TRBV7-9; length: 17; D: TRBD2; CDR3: CASSSLRLAGVHNEQFF
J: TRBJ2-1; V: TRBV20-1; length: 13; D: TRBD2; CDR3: CSPSSGRPNEQFF
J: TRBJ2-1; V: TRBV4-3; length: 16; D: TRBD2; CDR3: CASSQITGTSGNEQFF
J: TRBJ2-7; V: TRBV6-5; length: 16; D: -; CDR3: CASSYSHSLNADEQYF
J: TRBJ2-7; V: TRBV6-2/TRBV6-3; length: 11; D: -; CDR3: CASADYYEQYF
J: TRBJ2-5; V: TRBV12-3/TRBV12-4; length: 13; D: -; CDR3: CASSFRREETQYF
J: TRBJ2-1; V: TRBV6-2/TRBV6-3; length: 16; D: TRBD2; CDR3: CASGGLAGITYNEQFF
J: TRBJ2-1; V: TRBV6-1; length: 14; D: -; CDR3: CASSEDWRGLEQFF
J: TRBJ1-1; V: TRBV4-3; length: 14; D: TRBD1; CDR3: CASSPITGDTEVFF
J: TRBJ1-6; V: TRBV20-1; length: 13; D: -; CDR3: CSAGPTGISPLHF
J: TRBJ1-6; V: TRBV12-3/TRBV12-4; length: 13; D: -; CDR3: CASKGSSNSPLHF